This note documents a single T cell receptor (beta chain) sequence. Its antigen is undetermined. Carried by the TCR beta cDNA libraries were unique molecular identifiers. TCRdb passed the PCR reads through MiXCR, listing each CDR3 protein once. The table has around 770,000 distinct CDR3 sequences, about 43% seen once. The record originates from a study of post-analysis software for immune sequencing data. Overall study findings and caveats: Among four to six TRBV segments more frequent in patients than controls were TRBV5-6, TRBV5-1 and TRBV20-1. The normalized Chao1 diversity of multiple sclerosis patients was significantly lower than that of controls. Strong co-clustering by F measure was evident for samples that had been prepared in the same batch.

The junction had 12 bases not matched to a gene; V was cut back by 6 bases and J by 0 bases. Per the germline V gene, CDR1 is MNHNS and CDR2 is SASEGT. The CDR3 extends over 18 amino acids. V gene TRBV6-1 combines with J gene TRBJ2-1; 9 bases are a match to TRBD2. Input material: blood. The sequence came from a girl under 18 with multiple sclerosis. CDR3 sequence reads: CASSRLAEAPRSYNEQFF. In nucleotides, the CDR3 is TGTGCCAGCAGCCGACTAGCGGAGGCCCCTCGCTCCTACAATGAGCAGTTCTTC.